This TCR beta chain was sequenced in a study of tumor-infiltrating lymphocytes in primary liver carcinoma. Turning to the study itself: Patients were both men and women, whose ages ran from 30 to 69 years.

Study results and limitations: Because the samples were bulk unsorted, the study did not compare CD4+ and CD8+ repertoires. Lesser overlap characterized tumor-adjacent and tumor-blood pairs relative to tumor region pairs.

Both blood RNA, taken from unsorted whole blood, and germline DNA were extracted. The CDR3 length is 15 residues. Germline V gene lookup returns CDR1 MDHEN and CDR2 SYDVKM. The V and J ends lost 6 bases and 5 bases, in that order; junction bases with no gene match: 6. TCR beta cDNA was made from around 460 ng total RNA with a constant-region primer. Three nested multiplex PCR rounds, a slightly modified ARM-PCR method, built the TCR beta libraries. The first two PCR rounds, roughly 10 cycles each, used TRBV1-TRBV30 forward primers and a C-beta reverse primer. From the multiplex PCR reads, TCRdb called clonotypes with MiXCR, one entry per CDR3 protein. The sample holds fewer than 350,000 distinct CDR3 sequences; roughly two thirds are singletons and the top ten take roughly 9%. This clonotype was picked up a small number of times. Its antigen remains unidentified.

Source material: peripheral blood. The chain carries TRBV28 and TRBJ2-1; TRBD1 agrees at 11 bases. This TCR was recovered from a man aged 35 to 55 with primary liver carcinoma and hepatitis B virus infection. CDR3 amino acids: CASRSGTGGHNEQFF. DNA for the CDR3: TGTGCCAGCAGATCCGGGACAGGGGGGCACAATGAGCAGTTCTTC.